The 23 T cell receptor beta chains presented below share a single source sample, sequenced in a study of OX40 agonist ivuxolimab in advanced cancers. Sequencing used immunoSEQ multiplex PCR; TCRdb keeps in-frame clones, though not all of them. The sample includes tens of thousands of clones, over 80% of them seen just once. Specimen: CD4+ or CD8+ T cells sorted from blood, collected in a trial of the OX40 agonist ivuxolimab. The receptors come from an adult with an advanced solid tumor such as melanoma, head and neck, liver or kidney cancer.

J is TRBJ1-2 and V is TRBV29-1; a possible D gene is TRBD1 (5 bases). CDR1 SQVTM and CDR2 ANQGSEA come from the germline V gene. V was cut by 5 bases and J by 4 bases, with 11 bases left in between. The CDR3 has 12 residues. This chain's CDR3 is CSVRVGTYGYTF. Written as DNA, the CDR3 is TGCAGCGTTAGGGTGGGGACCTATGGCTACACCTTC.

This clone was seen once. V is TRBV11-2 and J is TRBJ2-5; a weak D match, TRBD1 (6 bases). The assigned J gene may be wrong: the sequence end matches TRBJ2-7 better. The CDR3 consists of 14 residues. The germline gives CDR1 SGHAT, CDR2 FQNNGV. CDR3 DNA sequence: TGTGCCAGCAGCTTATTGGACAGATACTACGAGCAGTACTTC. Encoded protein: CASSLLDRYYEQYF.

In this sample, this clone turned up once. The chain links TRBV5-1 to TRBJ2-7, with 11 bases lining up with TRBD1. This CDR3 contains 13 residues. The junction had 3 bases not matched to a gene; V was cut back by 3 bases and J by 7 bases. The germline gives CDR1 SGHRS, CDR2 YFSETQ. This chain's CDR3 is CASSWTGGAEQYF. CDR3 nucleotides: TGCGCCAGCAGCTGGACAGGGGGCGCGGAGCAGTACTTC. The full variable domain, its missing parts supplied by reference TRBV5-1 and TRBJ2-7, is KAGVTQTPRYLIKTRGQQVTLSCSPISGHRSVSWYQQTPGQGLQFLFEYFSETQRNKGNFPGRFSGRQFSNSRSEMNVSTLELGDSALYLCASSWTGGAEQYFGPGTRLTVT.

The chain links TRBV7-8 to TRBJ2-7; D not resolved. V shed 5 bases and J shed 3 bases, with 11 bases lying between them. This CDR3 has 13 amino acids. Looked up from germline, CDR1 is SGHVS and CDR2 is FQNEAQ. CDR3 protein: CASSTRTGYEQYF. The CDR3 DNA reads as TGTGCCAGCAGCACTCGGACGGGCTACGAGCAGTACTTC. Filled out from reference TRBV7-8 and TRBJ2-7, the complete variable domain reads GAGVSQSPRYKVAKRGQDVALRCDPISGHVSLFWYQQALGQGPEFLTYFQNEAQLDKSGLPSDRFFAERPEGSVSTLKIQRTQQEDSAVYLCASSTRTGYEQYFGPGTRLTVT.

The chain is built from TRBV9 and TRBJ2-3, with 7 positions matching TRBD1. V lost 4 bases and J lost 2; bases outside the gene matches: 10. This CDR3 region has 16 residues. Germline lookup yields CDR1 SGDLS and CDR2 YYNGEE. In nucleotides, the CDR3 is TGTGCCAGCAGCTCCGAAGAGGGGGCACCCACAGATACGCAGTATTTT. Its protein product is CASSSEEGAPTDTQYF.

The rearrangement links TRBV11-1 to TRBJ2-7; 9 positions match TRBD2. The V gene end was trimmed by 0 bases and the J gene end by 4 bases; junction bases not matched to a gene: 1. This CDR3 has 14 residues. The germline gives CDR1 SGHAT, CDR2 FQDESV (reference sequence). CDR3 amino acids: CASSLASGRYEQYF. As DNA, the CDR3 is TGTGCCAGCAGCTTAGCTAGCGGGAGATACGAGCAGTACTTC.

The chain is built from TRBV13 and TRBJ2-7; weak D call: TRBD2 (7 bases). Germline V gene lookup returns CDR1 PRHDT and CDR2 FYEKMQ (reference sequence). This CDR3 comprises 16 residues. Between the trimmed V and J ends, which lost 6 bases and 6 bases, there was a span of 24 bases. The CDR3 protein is CASSPGRGGAPGEQYF. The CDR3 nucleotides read TGTGCCAGCAGTCCAGGTAGGGGGGGTGCCCCGGGCGAGCAGTACTTC.

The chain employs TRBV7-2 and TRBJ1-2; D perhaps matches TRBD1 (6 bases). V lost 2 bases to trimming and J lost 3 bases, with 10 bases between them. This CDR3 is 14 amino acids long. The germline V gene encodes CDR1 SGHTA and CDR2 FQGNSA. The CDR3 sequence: CASSLSGGDYGYTF. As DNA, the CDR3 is TGTGCCAGCAGCTTATCCGGGGGCGACTATGGCTACACCTTC. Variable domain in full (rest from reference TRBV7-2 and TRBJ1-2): GAGVSQSPSNKVTEKGKDVELRCDPISGHTALYWYRQSLGQGLEFLIYFQGNSAPDKSGLPSDRFSAERTGGSVSTLTIQRTQQEDSAVYLCASSLSGGDYGYTFGSGTRLTVV.

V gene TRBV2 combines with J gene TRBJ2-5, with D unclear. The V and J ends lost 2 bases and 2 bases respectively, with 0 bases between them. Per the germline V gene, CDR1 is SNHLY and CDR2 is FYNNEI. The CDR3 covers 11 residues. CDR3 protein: CASSEQETQYF. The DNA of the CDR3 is TGTGCCAGCAGTGAACAAGAGACCCAGTACTTC.

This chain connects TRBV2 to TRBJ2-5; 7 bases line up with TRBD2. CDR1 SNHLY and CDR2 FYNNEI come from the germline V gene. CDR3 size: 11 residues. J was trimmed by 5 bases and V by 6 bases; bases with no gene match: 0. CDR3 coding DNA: TGTGCCAGCAGGGGGGGGGAGACCCAGTACTTC. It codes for CASRGGETQYF.

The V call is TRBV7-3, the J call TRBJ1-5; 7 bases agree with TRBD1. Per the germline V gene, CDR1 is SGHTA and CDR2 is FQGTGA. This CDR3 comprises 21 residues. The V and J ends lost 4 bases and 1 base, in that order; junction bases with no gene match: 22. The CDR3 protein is CASSSPTSPGQPSGSNQPQHF. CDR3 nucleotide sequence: TGTGCCAGCAGCTCACCTACTTCACCGGGACAGCCTTCGGGGAGCAATCAGCCCCAGCATTTT.

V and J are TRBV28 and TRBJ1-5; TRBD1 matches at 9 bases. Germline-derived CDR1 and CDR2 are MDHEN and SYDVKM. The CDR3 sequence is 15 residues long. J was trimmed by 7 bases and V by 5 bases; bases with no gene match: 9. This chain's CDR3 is CASSPQGAIDQPQHF. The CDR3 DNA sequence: TGTGCCAGCAGTCCACAGGGGGCAATCGACCAGCCCCAGCATTTT.

The CDR3 coding sequence is TGTGCCATCAGTGACGACATCGGGACAGACACTGAAGCTTTCTTT. Encoded protein: CAISDDIGTDTEAFF. V is TRBV10-3 and J is TRBJ1-1; TRBD1 matches at 7 bases. Losses at the gene ends were 3 bases for V and 3 bases for J; bases not matched to a gene: 7. The germline gives CDR1 ENHRY, CDR2 SYGVKD. The CDR3 runs to 15 residues.

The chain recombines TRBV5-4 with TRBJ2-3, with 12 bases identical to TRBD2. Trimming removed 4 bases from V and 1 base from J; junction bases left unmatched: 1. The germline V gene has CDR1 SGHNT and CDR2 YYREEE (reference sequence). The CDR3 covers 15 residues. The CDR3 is CASSPSGRGTDTQYF. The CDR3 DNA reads TGTGCCAGCAGCCCTAGCGGGAGGGGCACAGATACGCAGTATTTT.

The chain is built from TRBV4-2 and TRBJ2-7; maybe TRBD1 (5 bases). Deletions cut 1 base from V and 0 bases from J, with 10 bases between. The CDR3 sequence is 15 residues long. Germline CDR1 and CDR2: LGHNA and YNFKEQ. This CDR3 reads CASSQGRDSSYEQYF. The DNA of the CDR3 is TGTGCCAGCAGCCAAGGTCGTGACAGCTCCTACGAGCAGTACTTC.

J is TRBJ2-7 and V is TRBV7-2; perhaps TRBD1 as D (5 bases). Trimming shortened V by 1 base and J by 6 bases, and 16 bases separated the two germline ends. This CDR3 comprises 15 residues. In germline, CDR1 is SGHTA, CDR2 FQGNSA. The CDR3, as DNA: TGTGCCAGCAGCTTAGTGGCCAGGGTAGGTAGCGAGCAGTACTTC. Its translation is CASSLVARVGSEQYF.

This CDR3 is CASWGRFTGELFF. CDR3 in DNA: TGTGCCAGCTGGGGGCGGTTCACCGGGGAGCTGTTTTTT. J is TRBJ2-2 and V is TRBV6-1; D is perhaps TRBD1 (6 bases). The CDR3 runs 13 residues. The germline V and J ends were trimmed by 8 bases and 4 bases, with 11 bases remaining between them. Germline V gives CDR1 MNHNS, CDR2 SASEGT.

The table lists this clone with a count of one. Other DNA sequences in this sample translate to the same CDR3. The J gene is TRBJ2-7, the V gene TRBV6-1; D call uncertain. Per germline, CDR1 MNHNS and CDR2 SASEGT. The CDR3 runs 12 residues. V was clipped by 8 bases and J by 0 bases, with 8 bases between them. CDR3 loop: CASSVSSYEQYF. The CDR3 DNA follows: TGTGCCAGCTCGGTGAGCTCCTACGAGCAGTACTTC.

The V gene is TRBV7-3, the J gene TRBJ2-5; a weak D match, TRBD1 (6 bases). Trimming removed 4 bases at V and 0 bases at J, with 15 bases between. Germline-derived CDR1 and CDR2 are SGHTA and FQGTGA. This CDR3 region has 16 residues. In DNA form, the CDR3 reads TGTGCCAGCAGCTCACCGGGACACAAGTACCAAGAGACCCAGTACTTC. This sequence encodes CASSSPGHKYQETQYF.

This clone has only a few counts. The CDR3 DNA reads TGTGCCAGCAGCCCCTTGACTAGATGGGAGCTGTTTTTT. This translates into CASSPLTRWELFF. The V and J genes are TRBV11-2 and TRBJ2-2; TRBD2 might be the D (6 bases). The CDR3 spans 13 residues. V gave up 5 bases and J gave up 9 bases, with 13 bases separating them. CDR1 is SGHAT, CDR2 FQNNGV, per germline.

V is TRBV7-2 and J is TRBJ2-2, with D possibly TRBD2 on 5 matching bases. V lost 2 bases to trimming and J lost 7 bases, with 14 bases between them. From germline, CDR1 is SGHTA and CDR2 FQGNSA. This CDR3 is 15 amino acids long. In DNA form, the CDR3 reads TGTGCCAGCAGCTTATCAAGCGGCAATGGCGGGGAGCTGTTTTTT. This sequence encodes CASSLSSGNGGELFF. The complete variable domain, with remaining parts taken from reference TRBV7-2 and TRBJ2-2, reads GAGVSQSPSNKVTEKGKDVELRCDPISGHTALYWYRQSLGQGLEFLIYFQGNSAPDKSGLPSDRFSAERTGGSVSTLTIQRTQQEDSAVYLCASSLSSGNGGELFFGEGSRLTVL.

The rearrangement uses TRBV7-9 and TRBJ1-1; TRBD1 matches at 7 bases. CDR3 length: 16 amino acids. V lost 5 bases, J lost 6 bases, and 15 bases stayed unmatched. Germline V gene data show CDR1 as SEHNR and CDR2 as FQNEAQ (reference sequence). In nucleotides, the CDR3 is TGTGCCAGCAGCCAGCGAGGGACAGAGGGACCTTCTGAAGCTTTCTTT. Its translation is CASSQRGTEGPSEAFF. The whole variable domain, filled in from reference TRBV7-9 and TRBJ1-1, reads DTGVSQNPRHKITKRGQNVTFRCDPISEHNRLYWYRQTLGQGPEFLTYFQNEAQLEKSRLLSDRFSAERPKGSFSTLEIQRTEQGDSAMYLCASSQRGTEGPSEAFFGQGTRLTVV.

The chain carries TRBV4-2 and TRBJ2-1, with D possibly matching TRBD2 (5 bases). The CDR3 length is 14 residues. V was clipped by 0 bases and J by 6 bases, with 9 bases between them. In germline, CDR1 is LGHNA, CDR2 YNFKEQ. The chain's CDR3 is CASSQDWRANEQFF. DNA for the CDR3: TGTGCCAGCAGCCAAGATTGGCGGGCCAATGAGCAGTTCTTC.